The entry below describes one T cell receptor beta chain. Its antigen is unknown. This CDR3 spans 13 amino acids. CDR1 and CDR2 (germline): SQVTM, ANQGSEA. The V end lost 5 bases, the J end lost 2 bases, and 12 bases lay between the germline ends. Newly diagnosed hyperthyroidism, duration under 2 months, in patients aged 18 to 65. Every diagnosis used clinical symptoms, serum thyroxine and TRAb, thyroid ultrasound and orbital computed tomography. The investigators amplified TCR beta CDR3 regions from RNA transcripts. With the HTBI primer set, the TCR CDR3 went through a first round of RT-PCR. TCRdb reanalysed the multiplex PCR reads using MiXCR and keeps one entry per CDR3 protein. The table has a few hundred thousand distinct CDR3 sequences, around 14% seen once; the top ten hold about 7%. These data originate in a study of T cells in Graves' hyperthyroidism and ophthalmopathy. Study-level results: Blood samples included most of the expanded thyroid clonotypes exceeding 0.001.

The TCR sequence derives from a woman aged 30 to 39 with Graves' hyperthyroidism. This sequence joins TRBV29-1 and TRBJ1-2; D is perhaps TRBD1 (5 bases). Sample: blood. The CDR3 DNA follows: TGCAGCGTTTATGGGCAGGGCAACTATGGCTACACCTTC. This translates into CSVYGQGNYGYTF.